These T cell receptor beta chains were read from a single sample in a study of T cell repertoires in aging, cancer and after chemotherapy. One entry per CDR3 protein results from TCRdb running MiXCR on the multiplex PCR reads. The sample has under 15,000 distinct CDR3 sequences, around 23% seen once. Specimen: blood. The source is a human donor in good health. Each CDR3 is given with its conserved first and last residue. The D gene is left open where the match is weak. Expanded clones are given a class, and other clones once, few, many or no size at all.

J,D,V,size,CDR3
TRBJ1-5,TRBD1,TRBV5-1,.,CASTRPLDRGGNQPQHF
TRBJ1-1,TRBD1,TRBV19,medium-sized,CASSRDRRGEAFF
TRBJ2-1,.,TRBV6-5,many,CASSSRSGTYNEQFF
TRBJ2-6,TRBD1,TRBV6-5,few,CASSLGGTGANVLTF
TRBJ2-7,.,TRBV6-2/TRBV6-3,medium-sized,CASSSRPLTYEQYF
TRBJ1-2,.,TRBV30,.,CAWSVIGGHLYGYTF
.,.,TRBV20-1,.,CSAKHSGTGETQYF
TRBJ2-6,.,TRBV6-2/TRBV6-3,few,CASSYRGLSSGANVLTF
TRBJ1-1,.,TRBV4-2,.,CASSQYEQANTEAFF
TRBJ2-5,TRBD2,TRBV19,.,CASSMGTSKETQYF
TRBJ1-1,TRBD1,TRBV20-1,.,CSAYDRGLTEAFF
TRBJ1-2,TRBD1,TRBV7-2,few,CASSLGQGVAYGYTF
TRBJ2-5,TRBD1,TRBV7-9,few,CASSIQGFETQYF
TRBJ2-1,TRBD1,TRBV6-5,.,CASIHRGPHYNEQFF
TRBJ2-3,TRBD2,TRBV25-1,few,CASSEPGGYSSTDTQYF
TRBJ1-1,.,TRBV5-6,.,CASSLGPSNTEAFF
TRBJ2-7,TRBD1,TRBV20-1,few,CSARPGRGQGIYEQYF
TRBJ2-3,TRBD2,TRBV30,few,CAWVAGPSTDTQYF
TRBJ2-7,TRBD2,TRBV5-4,few,CASSLGGGAGEQYF
TRBJ1-1,.,TRBV20-1,.,CSARGPKMNTEAFF
TRBJ1-3,.,TRBV6-4,few,CASSVFLGGNTIYF
TRBJ1-3,.,TRBV18,.,CASSPVQGSGNTIYF
TRBJ2-7,TRBD2,TRBV25-1,few,CASSGRRGAYEQYF
TRBJ1-6,.,TRBV27,.,CASSPKMGETYNSPLHF
TRBJ2-3,.,TRBV20-1,.,CSAHSPVDVSQYF
TRBJ2-3,TRBD2,TRBV20-1,.,CSAEGSGNTDTQYF
TRBJ1-2,.,TRBV6-5,few,CASKELPGENRGYTF
TRBJ1-1,.,TRBV5-4,few,CASSPGTGNTEAFF
TRBJ1-2,TRBD1,TRBV20-1,few,CSAAGQGGIGVYGYTF
TRBJ1-6,.,TRBV30,medium-sized,CAWSVGTLNSPLHF
TRBJ1-5,.,TRBV5-1,.,CASSLGPPGWGQPQHF
TRBJ2-6,.,TRBV28,.,CASSLWGSGANVLTF
TRBJ1-3,TRBD1,TRBV27,few,CASSSSWTQGYGNTIYF
TRBJ1-1,TRBD1,TRBV30,few,CAWKGAANEAFF
TRBJ2-3,.,TRBV20-1,few,CSAPDKADTQYF
TRBJ2-5,.,TRBV20-1,.,CSARSRGVRETQYF
TRBJ1-1,.,TRBV7-9,.,CVLGQNTEAFF
TRBJ2-7,.,TRBV28,few,CASSRGRYEQYF
TRBJ1-4,.,TRBV20-1,few,CSARAGSSEKLFF
TRBJ2-7,.,TRBV5-5,few,CASSLAVGYYEQYF
TRBJ2-1,TRBD2,TRBV12-3/TRBV12-4,few,CASTGGAGGYNEQFF
TRBJ1-5,.,TRBV7-9,few,CASSWENQPQHF
TRBJ1-2,.,TRBV20-1,medium-sized,CSASNGLDYGYTF
TRBJ1-2,.,TRBV6-5,.,CASSPTASNYGYTF
TRBJ2-2,.,TRBV7-3,.,CASSTSPGPMNTGELFF
TRBJ1-2,.,TRBV6-5,few,CASSYGANYGYTF
TRBJ1-4,TRBD1,TRBV6-5,.,CASSYSWDSFEKLFF
TRBJ1-2,.,TRBV4-3,few,CASSQSRGFLYGYTF
TRBJ1-1,TRBD1,TRBV12-3/TRBV12-4,.,CASTLGQRHEAFF
TRBJ1-1,.,TRBV11-1,few,CASSFREGGTEAFF
TRBJ1-1,.,TRBV5-5,few,CASSQDLGTEAFF
TRBJ2-3,TRBD2,TRBV28,.,CASTSGDTDTQYF
TRBJ2-2,.,TRBV11-2,.,CASTGQNTGELFF
TRBJ2-2,TRBD2,TRBV5-4,.,CASSLKERGGYELFF